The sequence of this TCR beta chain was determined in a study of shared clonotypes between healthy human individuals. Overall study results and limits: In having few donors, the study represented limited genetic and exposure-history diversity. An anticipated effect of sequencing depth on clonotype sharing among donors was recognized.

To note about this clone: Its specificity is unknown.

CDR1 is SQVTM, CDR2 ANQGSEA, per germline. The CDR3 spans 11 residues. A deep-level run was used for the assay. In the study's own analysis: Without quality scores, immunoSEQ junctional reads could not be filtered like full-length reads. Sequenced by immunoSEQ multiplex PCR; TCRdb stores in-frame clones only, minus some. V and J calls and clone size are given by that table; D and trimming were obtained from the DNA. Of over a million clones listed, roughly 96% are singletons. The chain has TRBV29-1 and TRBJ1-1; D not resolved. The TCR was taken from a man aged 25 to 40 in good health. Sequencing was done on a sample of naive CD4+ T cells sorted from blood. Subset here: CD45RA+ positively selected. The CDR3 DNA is TGCACTACGAAGGGCGGCACTGAAGCTTTCTTT. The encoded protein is CTTKGGTEAFF.